This T cell receptor (beta chain) was identified in a study of radiotherapy plus CTLA-4 blockade in lung cancer. Overall study context: Objective responses were recorded in over 15% of patients, with disease control recorded in about 29%.

Produced via immunoSEQ multiplex PCR; TCRdb's table is partial and in-frame only. This sample has approximately 73,000 clones; 87% occur once, and the top ten carry 40%. Germline V CDR1 and CDR2: SGDLS, YYNGEE. The germline V and J ends were trimmed by 0 bases and 7 bases, with 13 bases remaining between them. The length of the CDR3 is 14 residues. The rearrangement uses TRBV9 and TRBJ2-5; possible D gene TRBD2, 7 bases. The sample was peripheral blood, taken from a patient treated with radiotherapy plus ipilimumab. This sequence originates from a human donor with non-small cell lung cancer that progressed on radiotherapy plus ipilimumab. The CDR3 sequence: CASSVVGGEGTQYF. The CDR3 DNA follows: TGTGCCAGCAGCGTAGTAGGGGGGGAAGGGACCCAGTACTTC.